This TCR beta chain was captured by sequencing in a study of CD8 T cells in ankylosing spondylitis. As regards this clonotype: What it binds is not known.

Study-wide results and limits: The clones that were linked to disease were reported to be significantly enriched in matched synovial fluid samples from ankylosing spondylitis patients.

Quantitative 5'-RACE with molecular barcodes produced the TCR beta libraries. TCRdb called the 5' RACE reads again in MiXCR, with one record for every CDR3 protein. The data hold roughly 180,000 distinct CDR3 sequences, with roughly 11% observed a single time. Germline values: CDR1 WSHSY, CDR2 SAAADI. This CDR3 is built from 15 residues. Trimming took off 9 bases at V and 3 bases at J, with 17 bases between the two ends. The sequence derives from a male donor with ankylosing spondylitis or in good health (not recorded which). Sample: blood, either unsorted or a sorted T cell fraction (not recorded which). The chain recombines TRBV10-2 with TRBJ2-2; the D call may be TRBD1 or TRBD2 (5 bases each). CDR3 sequence (DNA): TGCGCCAGTCTCCCGGGACCTAGCTACACCGGGGAGCTGTTTTTT. Its protein product is CASLPGPSYTGELFF.